Each of the 6 T cell receptor beta chains below was sequenced from the same sample in a study of CD8 T cells in Susac syndrome. RNA was extracted with the RNeasy kit, and a quantity of 0.5 to 1 ug was reverse transcribed using random hexamers. TCRdb processed the immunoSEQ multiplex PCR reads anew with MiXCR; each CDR3 protein has one entry. There are about 210,000 distinct CDR3 sequences in the sample; about 95% occur only once, and about 0.1% lies in the top ten. The sequenced sample consisted of CD4+ T cells from PBMCs. The receptors originated from a human donor in good health.

The chain uses TRBV5-1 and TRBJ1-1, with D possibly being TRBD1 (6 bases). CDR1 and CDR2 (germline): SGHRS, YFSETQ. V was shortened by 4 bases and J by 1 base, with 11 bases between the two germline ends. This CDR3 is built from 14 residues. The CDR3 DNA reads as TGCGCCAGCAGCCGACTACAGGGGAACACTGAAGCTTTCTTT. Its translation is CASSRLQGNTEAFF. The full variable domain, its missing parts supplied by reference TRBV5-1 and TRBJ1-1, is KAGVTQTPRYLIKTRGQQVTLSCSPISGHRSVSWYQQTPGQGLQFLFEYFSETQRNKGNFPGRFSGRQFSNSRSEMNVSTLELGDSALYLCASSRLQGNTEAFFGQGTRLTVV.

This clonotype was detected once. V is TRBV7-3 and J is TRBJ1-2; D gene ambiguous. There are 13 residues in the CDR3. Trimming cost V 2 bases and J 8 bases, with 12 bases left between them. Per the germline V gene, CDR1 is SGHTA and CDR2 is FQGTGA. In DNA form, the CDR3 reads TGTGCCAGCAGCTTAGGTCCAATGGGAGGCTACACCTTC. It translates to CASSLGPMGGYTF.

V is TRBV5-4 and J is TRBJ2-7; 7 bases map to TRBD2. CDR1 is SGHNT and CDR2 is YYREEE in the germline V gene (reference sequence). The CDR3 sequence is 14 residues long. V lost 6 bases to trimming and J lost 9 bases; unmatched junction nucleotides: 15. In DNA, the CDR3 is TGTGCCAGCACCCGGGCGGGAGCACCTGGAGTGCAGTACGTC. The encoded protein is CASTRAGAPGVQYV.

The rearrangement joins TRBV7-2 to TRBJ1-2, with no clear D. Germline V gives CDR1 SGHTA, CDR2 FQGNSA. This CDR3 has 12 residues. V was cut by 7 bases and J by 8 bases, with 14 bases left in between. CDR3 residues: CASTDSGGGYTF. In DNA form, the CDR3 reads TGTGCCAGCACGGACTCGGGAGGAGGCTACACCTTC.

The chain combines TRBV29-1 with TRBJ2-1; D is tentatively TRBD1 or TRBD2 (5 bases each). The CDR3 has 17 residues. The germline V gene has CDR1 SQVTM and CDR2 ANQGSEA. V was pared by 1 base and J by 0 bases, with 16 bases between. The CDR3 nucleotides are TGCAGCGTTGAAGGAGGGAGACAGTTTACCTCCTACAATGAGCAGTTCTTC. It specifies CSVEGGRQFTSYNEQFF.

V is TRBV5-1 and J is TRBJ2-7; possible D gene TRBD1, 6 bases. Germline V gene sequence: CDR1 SGHRS, CDR2 YFSETQ. The CDR3 is 14 amino acids. Trimming removed 0 bases at V and 5 bases at J, with 12 bases between. CDR3 protein: CASSLGQDGDEQYV. The CDR3, as DNA: TGCGCCAGCAGCTTGGGACAGGATGGCGACGAGCAGTACGTC.